A single sample is the source of the 13 T cell receptor beta chains below, sequenced in a study of T-cell reconstitution after alpha-beta-depleted transplantation in children. Preparing the TCRbeta library involved the use of unique molecular identifiers. From the PCR reads, TCRdb called clonotypes with MiXCR, one entry per CDR3 protein. Altogether approximately 650,000 distinct CDR3 sequences are present, approximately 14% being singletons, with the ten largest covering 0.79%. The specimen comprised PBMCs, sampled before TCRalphabeta/CD19-depleted stem cell transplant. The source is a girl between 2 and 10 years old with congenital amegakaryocytic thrombocytopenia, due to receive a stem cell transplant.

This clonotype was seen only a few times. This chain connects TRBV27 to TRBJ2-7; D gene unclear. V lost 6 bases and J lost 3, with 15 bases in between. The germline CDR1 and CDR2 sequences are MNHEY and SMNVEV (reference sequence). The CDR3 has 14 amino acids. CDR3 sequence reads: CASRSSSQYYEQYF. As DNA, the CDR3 is TGTGCCAGCAGATCATCGTCACAATACTACGAGCAGTACTTC.

This clonotype was seen repeatedly, ten times or more. The DNA for the CDR3 is TGTGCCAGCAGCCCCCGGACAGGTAGCTCCTACGAGCAGTACTTC. Protein product: CASSPRTGSSYEQYF. V gene TRBV7-2 combines with J gene TRBJ2-7, with 7 bases identical to TRBD1. The CDR3 spans 15 residues. Germline values: CDR1 SGHTA, CDR2 FQGNSA. V lost 5 bases, J lost 0 bases, and 7 bases stayed unmatched.

This clonotype was observed many times. The V call is TRBV7-2, the J call TRBJ1-1, with no clear D. The V end lost 1 base, the J end lost 3 bases, and 9 bases lay between the germline ends. CDR1 SGHTA and CDR2 FQGNSA come from the germline V gene. CDR3 length equals 14 residues. The CDR3 DNA sequence: TGTGCCAGCAGCTTAGTTTTGAGGGACACTGAAGCTTTCTTT. It translates to CASSLVLRDTEAFF.

In this sample, this clonotype turned up many times. This sequence joins TRBV5-1 and TRBJ1-1, with D maybe TRBD1 (6 bases). The CDR3 is 13 residues long. The V gene's germline CDR1 is SGHRS and CDR2 YFSETQ. V lost 4 bases to trimming and J lost 3 bases, with 10 bases between them. Here the CDR3 DNA reads TGCGCCAGCAGCACCGGACAGCACACTGAAGCTTTCTTT. It is translated as CASSTGQHTEAFF.

In its sample, this clonotype was seen many times. The V and J genes are TRBV27 and TRBJ2-1; D is unclear. V lost 4 bases to trimming and J lost 7 bases, with 14 bases between them. The CDR3 runs to 14 residues. Germline V gene sequence: CDR1 MNHEY, CDR2 SMNVEV (reference sequence). The CDR3 protein is CASSYGLSTNEQFF. The CDR3 nucleotides are TGTGCCAGCAGTTACGGTCTGAGTACAAATGAGCAGTTCTTC.

This clonotype came up a few times. The CDR3 DNA sequence: TGCAGTGCACAGGGGGGAAATTGGGAGACCCAGTACTTC. Amino acid sequence: CSAQGGNWETQYF. The chain combines TRBV20-1 with TRBJ2-5, with 8 bases identical to TRBD1. V lost 6 bases to trimming and J lost 5 bases; unmatched junction nucleotides: 8. Per the germline V gene, CDR1 is DFQATT and CDR2 is SNEGSKA (reference sequence). The CDR3 covers 13 residues.

This clonotype came up a few times. The rearrangement links TRBV7-2 to TRBJ2-1; 7 bases line up with TRBD2. Per germline, CDR1 SGHTA and CDR2 FQGNSA. The CDR3 runs to 14 residues. Trimming took 1 base from V and 16 from J; bases not matched to a gene: 13. CDR3 nucleotides: TGTGCCAGCAGCTTAGGGGACTACAGAGGGAGAAGATTCTTC. Translating it yields CASSLGDYRGRRFF. Full variable domain (missing parts from reference TRBV7-2 and TRBJ2-1): GAGVSQSPSNKVTEKGKDVELRCDPISGHTALYWYRQSLGQGLEFLIYFQGNSAPDKSGLPSDRFSAERTGGSVSTLTIQRTQQEDSAVYLCASSLGDYRGRRFFGPGTRLTVL.

This clonotype was recorded at least ten times. The chain employs TRBV7-8 and TRBJ2-1, with a weak D call TRBD2 (6 bases). The CDR3 sequence is 15 residues long. Germline assignment: CDR1 SGHVS and CDR2 FQNEAQ. Trimming stripped 5 bases from V and 10 bases from J, with 21 bases between. CDR3 nucleotides: TGTGCCAGCAGCCCCACCTTGCGGGGTCTCGGGGAGCAGTTCTTC. Translating gives CASSPTLRGLGEQFF.

This clonotype has ten or more counts. This chain uses TRBV20-1 with TRBJ2-6; no clear D gene. V was trimmed by 0 bases and J by 2 bases, leaving 5 bases between them. The CDR3 is 14 residues long. Per the germline V gene, CDR1 is DFQATT and CDR2 is SNEGSKA (reference sequence). The CDR3 loop is CSARDFPGANVLTF. The CDR3 DNA follows: TGCAGTGCTAGAGATTTCCCTGGGGCCAACGTCCTGACTTTC.

This clonotype was found a few times. The chain combines TRBV29-1 with TRBJ2-7; 8 positions agree with TRBD1. The CDR3 covers 15 residues. The V gene end was trimmed by 2 bases and the J gene end by 2 bases; junction bases not matched to a gene: 8. Germline CDR1 and CDR2: SQVTM and ANQGSEA. The CDR3, as DNA: TGCAGCGTTGAAACCGGACAGGGTGGGACCTACGAGCAGTACTTC. This sequence encodes CSVETGQGGTYEQYF.

V gene TRBV2 combines with J gene TRBJ2-2, with D maybe TRBD2 (6 bases). The CDR3 contains 15 residues. Germline V gene sequence: CDR1 SNHLY, CDR2 FYNNEI. Trimming took 3 bases from V and 8 from J, leaving 16 bases between them. The CDR3 here is CASSDRGTPRGELFF. CDR3 nucleotide sequence: TGTGCCAGCAGTGACCGCGGGACTCCCCGAGGGGAGCTGTTTTTT. The full variable domain, its missing parts supplied by reference TRBV2 and TRBJ2-2, is EPEVTQTPSHQVTQMGQEVILRCVPISNHLYFYWYRQILGQKVEFLVSFYNNEISEKSEIFDDQFSVERPDGSNFTLKIRSTKLEDSAMYFCASSDRGTPRGELFFGEGSRLTVL.

This clonotype was counted many times. The V call is TRBV20-1, the J call TRBJ1-1; 9 bases fit TRBD1. V trimming: 1 base; J trimming: 3 bases; junction bases outside the gene matches: 3. Germline CDR1 is DFQATT and CDR2 is SNEGSKA (reference sequence). CDR3 size: 14 residues. CDR3 region: CSARGDRGDTEAFF. For the CDR3, the DNA is TGCAGTGCTAGAGGTGACAGGGGGGACACTGAAGCTTTCTTT.

This clonotype was detected ten times or more. The chain employs TRBV20-1 and TRBJ2-7; maybe TRBD2 (5 bases). This CDR3 has 13 residues. V lost 6 bases, J lost 0 bases, and 12 bases lay in between. Looked up from germline, CDR1 is DFQATT and CDR2 is SNEGSKA (reference sequence). CDR3 bases: TGCAGTGCCGAGAGTAGCGCCTCCTACGAGCAGTACTTC. It codes for CSAESSASYEQYF.